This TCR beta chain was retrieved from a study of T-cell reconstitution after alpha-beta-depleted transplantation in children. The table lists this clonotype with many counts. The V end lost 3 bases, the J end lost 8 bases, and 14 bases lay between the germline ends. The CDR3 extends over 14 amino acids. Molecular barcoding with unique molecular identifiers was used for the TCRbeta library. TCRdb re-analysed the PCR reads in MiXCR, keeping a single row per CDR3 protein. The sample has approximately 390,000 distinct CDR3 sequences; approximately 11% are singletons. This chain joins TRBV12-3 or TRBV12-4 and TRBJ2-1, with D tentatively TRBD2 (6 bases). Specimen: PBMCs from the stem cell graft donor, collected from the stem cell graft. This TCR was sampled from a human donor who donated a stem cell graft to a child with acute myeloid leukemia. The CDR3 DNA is TGTGCCAGCAGTTTTTCGGGGGAGAATGATGAGCAGTTCTTC. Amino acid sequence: CASSFSGENDEQFF.